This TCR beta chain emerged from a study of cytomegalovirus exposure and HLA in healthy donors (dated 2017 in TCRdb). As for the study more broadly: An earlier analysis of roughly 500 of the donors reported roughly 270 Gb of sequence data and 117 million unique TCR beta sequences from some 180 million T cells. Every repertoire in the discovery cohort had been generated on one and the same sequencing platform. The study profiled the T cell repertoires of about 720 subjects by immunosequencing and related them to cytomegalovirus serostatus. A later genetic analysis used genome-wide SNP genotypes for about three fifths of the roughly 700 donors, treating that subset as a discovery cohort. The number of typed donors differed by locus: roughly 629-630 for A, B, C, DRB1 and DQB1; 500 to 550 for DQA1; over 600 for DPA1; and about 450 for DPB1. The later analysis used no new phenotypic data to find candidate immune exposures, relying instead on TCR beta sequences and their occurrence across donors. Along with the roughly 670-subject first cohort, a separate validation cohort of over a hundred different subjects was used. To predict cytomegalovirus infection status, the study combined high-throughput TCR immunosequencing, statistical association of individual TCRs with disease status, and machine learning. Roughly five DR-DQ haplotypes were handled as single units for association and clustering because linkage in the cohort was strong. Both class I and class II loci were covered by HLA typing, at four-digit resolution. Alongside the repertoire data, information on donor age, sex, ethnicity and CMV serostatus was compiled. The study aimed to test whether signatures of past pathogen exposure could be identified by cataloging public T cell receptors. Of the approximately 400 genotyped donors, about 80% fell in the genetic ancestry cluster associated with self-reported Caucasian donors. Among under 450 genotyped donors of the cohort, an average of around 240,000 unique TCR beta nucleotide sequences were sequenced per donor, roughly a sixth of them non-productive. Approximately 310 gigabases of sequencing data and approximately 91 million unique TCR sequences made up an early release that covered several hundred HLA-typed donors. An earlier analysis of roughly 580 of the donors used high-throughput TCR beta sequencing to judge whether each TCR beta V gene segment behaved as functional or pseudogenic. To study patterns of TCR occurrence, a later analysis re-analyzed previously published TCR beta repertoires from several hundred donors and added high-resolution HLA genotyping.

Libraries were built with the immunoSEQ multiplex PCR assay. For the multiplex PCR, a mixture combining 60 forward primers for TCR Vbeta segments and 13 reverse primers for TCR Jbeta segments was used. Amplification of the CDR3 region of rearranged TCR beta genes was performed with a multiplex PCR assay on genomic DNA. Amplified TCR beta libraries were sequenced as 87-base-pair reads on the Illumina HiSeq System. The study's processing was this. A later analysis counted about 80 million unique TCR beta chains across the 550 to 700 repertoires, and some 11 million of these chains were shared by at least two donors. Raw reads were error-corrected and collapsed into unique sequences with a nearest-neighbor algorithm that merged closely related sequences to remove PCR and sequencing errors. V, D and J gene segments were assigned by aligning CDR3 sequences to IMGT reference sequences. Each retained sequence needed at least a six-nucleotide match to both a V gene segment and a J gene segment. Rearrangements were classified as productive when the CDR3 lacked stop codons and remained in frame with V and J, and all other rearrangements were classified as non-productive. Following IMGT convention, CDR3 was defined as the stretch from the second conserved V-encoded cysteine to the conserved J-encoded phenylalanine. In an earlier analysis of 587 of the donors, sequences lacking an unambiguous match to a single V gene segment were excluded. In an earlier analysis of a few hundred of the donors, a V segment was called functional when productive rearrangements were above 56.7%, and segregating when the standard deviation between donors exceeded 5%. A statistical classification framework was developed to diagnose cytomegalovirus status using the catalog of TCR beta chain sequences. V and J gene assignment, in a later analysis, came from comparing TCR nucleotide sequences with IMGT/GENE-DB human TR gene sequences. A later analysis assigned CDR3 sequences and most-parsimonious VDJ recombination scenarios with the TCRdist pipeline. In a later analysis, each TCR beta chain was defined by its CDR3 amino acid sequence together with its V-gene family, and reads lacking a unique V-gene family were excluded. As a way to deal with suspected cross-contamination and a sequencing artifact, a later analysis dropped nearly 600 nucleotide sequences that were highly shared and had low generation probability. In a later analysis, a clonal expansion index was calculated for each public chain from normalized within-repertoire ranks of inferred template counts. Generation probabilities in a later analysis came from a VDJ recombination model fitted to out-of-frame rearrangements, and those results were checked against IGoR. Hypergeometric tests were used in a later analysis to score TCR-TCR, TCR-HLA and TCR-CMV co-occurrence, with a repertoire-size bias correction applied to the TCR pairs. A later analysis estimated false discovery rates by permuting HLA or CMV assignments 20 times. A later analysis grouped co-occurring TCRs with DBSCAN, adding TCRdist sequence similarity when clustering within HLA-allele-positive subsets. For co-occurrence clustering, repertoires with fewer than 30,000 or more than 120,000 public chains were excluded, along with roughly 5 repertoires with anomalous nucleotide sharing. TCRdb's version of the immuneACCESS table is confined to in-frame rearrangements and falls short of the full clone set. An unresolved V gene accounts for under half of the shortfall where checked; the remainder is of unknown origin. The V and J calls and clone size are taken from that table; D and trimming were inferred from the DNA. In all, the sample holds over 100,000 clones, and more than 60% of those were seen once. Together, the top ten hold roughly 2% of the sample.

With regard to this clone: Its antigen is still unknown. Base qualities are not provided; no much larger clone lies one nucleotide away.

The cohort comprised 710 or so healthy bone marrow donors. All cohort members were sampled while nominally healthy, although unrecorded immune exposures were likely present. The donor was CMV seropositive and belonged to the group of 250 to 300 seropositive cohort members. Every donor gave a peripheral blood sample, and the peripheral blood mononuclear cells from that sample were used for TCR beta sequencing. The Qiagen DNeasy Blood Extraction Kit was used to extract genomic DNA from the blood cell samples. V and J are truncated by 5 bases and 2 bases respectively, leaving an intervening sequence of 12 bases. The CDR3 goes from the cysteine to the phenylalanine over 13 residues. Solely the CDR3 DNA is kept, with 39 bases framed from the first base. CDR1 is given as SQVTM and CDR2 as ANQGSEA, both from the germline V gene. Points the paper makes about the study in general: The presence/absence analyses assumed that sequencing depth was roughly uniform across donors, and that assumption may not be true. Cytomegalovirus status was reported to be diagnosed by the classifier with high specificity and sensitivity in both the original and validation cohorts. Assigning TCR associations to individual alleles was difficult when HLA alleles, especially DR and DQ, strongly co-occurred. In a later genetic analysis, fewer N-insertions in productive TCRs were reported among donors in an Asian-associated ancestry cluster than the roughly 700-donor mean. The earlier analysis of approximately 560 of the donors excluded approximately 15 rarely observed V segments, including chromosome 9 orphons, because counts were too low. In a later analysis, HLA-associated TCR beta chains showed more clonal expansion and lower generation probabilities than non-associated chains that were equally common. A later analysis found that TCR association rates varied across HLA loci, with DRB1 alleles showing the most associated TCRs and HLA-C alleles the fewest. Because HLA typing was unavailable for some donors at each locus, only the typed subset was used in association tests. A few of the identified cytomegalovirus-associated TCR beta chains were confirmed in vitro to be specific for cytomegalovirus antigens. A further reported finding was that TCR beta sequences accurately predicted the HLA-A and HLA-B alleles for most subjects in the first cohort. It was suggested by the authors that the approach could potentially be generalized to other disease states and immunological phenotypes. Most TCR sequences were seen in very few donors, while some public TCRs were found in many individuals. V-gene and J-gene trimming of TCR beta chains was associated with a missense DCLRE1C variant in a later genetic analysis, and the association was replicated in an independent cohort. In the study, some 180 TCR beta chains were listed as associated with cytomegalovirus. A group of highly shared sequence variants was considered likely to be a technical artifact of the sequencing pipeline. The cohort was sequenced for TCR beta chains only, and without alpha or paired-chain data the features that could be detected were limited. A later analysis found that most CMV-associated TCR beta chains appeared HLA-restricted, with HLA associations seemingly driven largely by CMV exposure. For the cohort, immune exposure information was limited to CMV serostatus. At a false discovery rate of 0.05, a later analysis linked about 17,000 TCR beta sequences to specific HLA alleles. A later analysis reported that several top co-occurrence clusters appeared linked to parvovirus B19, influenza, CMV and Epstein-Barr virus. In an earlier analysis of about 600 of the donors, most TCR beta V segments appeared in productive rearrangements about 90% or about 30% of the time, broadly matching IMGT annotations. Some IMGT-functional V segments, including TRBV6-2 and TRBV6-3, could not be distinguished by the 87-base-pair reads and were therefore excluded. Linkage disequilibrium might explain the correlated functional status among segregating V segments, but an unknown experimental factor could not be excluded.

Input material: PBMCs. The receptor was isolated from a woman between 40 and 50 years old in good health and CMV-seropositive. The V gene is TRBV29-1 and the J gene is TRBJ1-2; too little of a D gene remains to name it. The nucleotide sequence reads TGCAGCGTTCGCACAGACCTGAACTATGGCTACACCTTC. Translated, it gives CSVRTDLNYGYTF.